The 27 T cell receptor beta chains in this list originate from one sample, sequenced in a study of blood T cells in healthy people across ages. Alongside a J-beta primer mix, a sample-barcoded 5' primer served in a second PCR lasting roughly 6 to 11 cycles. TCRdb processed the 5' RACE reads anew with MiXCR; each CDR3 protein has one entry. This sample carries about 320,000 distinct CDR3 sequences, roughly 27% of them seen once, and the ten largest clones take 29%. The sequenced sample was blood. The receptor set was obtained from an older woman in good health.

V usage is TRBV14 and J usage is TRBJ2-4; possibly TRBD1 for D (6 bases). Trimming stripped 3 bases from V and 5 bases from J, with 11 bases between. This CDR3 comprises 14 residues. The germline gives CDR1 SGHDN, CDR2 FVKESK. DNA for the CDR3: TGTGCCAGCAGCCAGCCCGGGACACAAAACATTCAGTACTTC. Translation gives CASSQPGTQNIQYF.

A few counts support this clonotype. The gene calls are TRBV11-2 and TRBJ2-4; a possible D gene is TRBD2 (6 bases). CDR1 and CDR2 from the germline V gene are SGHAT and FQNNGV. The CDR3 is 14 amino acids. Trimming took off 8 bases at V and 8 bases at J, with 19 bases between the two ends. The CDR3 coding sequence is TGTGCCAGCGGCCCCGGGGGTGGGGCTGACATTCAGTACTTC. This gives the protein CASGPGGGADIQYF.

The sample holds a few counts of this clonotype. V usage is TRBV7-9 and J usage is TRBJ2-5, with 9 bases matching TRBD2. V shed 3 bases and J 4 bases; nucleotides not matched to a gene: 15. CDR3 length equals 18 residues. The germline CDR1 and CDR2 sequences are SEHNR and FQNEAQ (reference sequence). CDR3: CASSFSSGTVISGETQYF. The CDR3 nucleotides read TGTGCCAGCAGCTTCTCTAGCGGGACCGTGATTTCGGGAGAGACCCAGTACTTC.

The chain uses TRBV2 and TRBJ2-7; no clear D. CDR1 SNHLY and CDR2 FYNNEI come from the germline V gene. The CDR3 contains 11 residues. V shed 7 bases and J shed 6 bases, with 10 bases lying between them. The CDR3 DNA sequence: TGTGCCAGCAATGGGGTATCCGAGCAGTACTTC. The encoded protein is CASNGVSEQYF.

This clonotype occurred many times. The rearrangement links TRBV6-1 to TRBJ1-2; no reliable D call. V was shortened by 0 bases and J by 0 bases, with 11 bases between the two germline ends. Germline CDR1 MNHNS, CDR2 SASEGT. This CDR3 has 16 residues. The CDR3 DNA reads as TGTGCCAGCAGTGAAGCGCTTTGGAGGCCTAACTATGGCTACACCTTC. Translated, it gives CASSEALWRPNYGYTF.

The V call is TRBV5-1, the J call TRBJ2-5; 14 positions match TRBD2. The DNA end favors TRBJ2-1, so the J call may be wrong. The length of the CDR3 is 17 residues. Germline V gene sequence: CDR1 SGHRS, CDR2 YFSETQ. CDR3 region: CASSRQGGLAGANEQFF. DNA for the CDR3: TGCGCCAGCAGTAGGCAGGGGGGACTAGCGGGAGCCAATGAGCAGTTCTTC.

The chain combines TRBV3-1 with TRBJ2-7; D might be TRBD2 (6 bases). The CDR3 is made up of 12 amino acids. V gave up 8 bases and J gave up 6 bases, with 14 bases separating them. Germline V gives CDR1 LGHDT, CDR2 YNNKEL (reference sequence). CDR3 loop: CASGTGRGEQYF. The CDR3 DNA reads TGTGCCAGCGGGACTGGTCGGGGCGAGCAGTACTTC.

V usage is TRBV7-9 and J usage is TRBJ2-1; 8 bases map to TRBD2. The V gene's germline CDR1 is SEHNR and CDR2 FQNEAQ (reference sequence). The CDR3 totals 16 residues. Trimming removed 4 bases from V and 1 base from J; junction bases left unmatched: 6. CDR3 coding DNA: TGTGCCAGCAGCTCCAAGATAGCGGGATCCTACAATGAGCAGTTCTTC. It codes for CASSSKIAGSYNEQFF.

The chain carries TRBV28 and TRBJ2-2; D remains ambiguous. CDR1 is MDHEN and CDR2 is SYDVKM in the germline V gene. The CDR3 is made up of 12 amino acids. The ends were cut back, 7 bases at V and 1 base at J, with 4 bases in the middle. CDR3 in amino acids: CASTKNTGELFF. The CDR3 bases are TGTGCCAGCACCAAGAACACCGGGGAGCTGTTTTTT.

The rearrangement links TRBV29-1 to TRBJ1-2; 8 bases agree with TRBD1. Trimming at V came to 7 bases and at J to 8 bases, leaving 9 bases not matched to a gene. Germline CDR1 is SQVTM and CDR2 is ANQGSEA. This CDR3 has 12 residues. The CDR3 is CSGTQGAGGYTF. CDR3 coding DNA: TGCAGCGGGACGCAGGGGGCGGGAGGCTACACCTTC.

In its sample, this clonotype was seen many times. V and J are TRBV14 and TRBJ2-1, with 15 bases identical to TRBD2. The J segment lost 9 bases and the V segment lost 4 bases, leaving 4 bases of the junction unmatched. Germline CDR1 SGHDN, CDR2 FVKESK. This CDR3 region has 15 residues. Here the CDR3 DNA reads TGTGCCAGCAGCCGCGGACTAGCGGGAGGGGGTGAGCAGTTCTTC. Translating gives CASSRGLAGGGEQFF. The full variable domain, rest sourced from reference TRBV14 and TRBJ2-1, is EAGVTQFPSHSVIEKGQTVTLRCDPISGHDNLYWYRRVMGKEIKFLLHFVKESKQDESGMPNNRFLAERTGGTYSTLKVQPAELEDSGVYFCASSRGLAGGGEQFFGPGTRLTVL.

In this sample, this clonotype turned up a few times. V usage is TRBV29-1 and J usage is TRBJ2-5; 9 bases are a match to TRBD1. The J call may be incorrect, as the DNA end agrees better with TRBJ2-1. From germline, CDR1 is SQVTM and CDR2 ANQGSEA. The CDR3 is 14 amino acids. The CDR3: CSGHKTGGLDEQFF. CDR3 sequence (DNA): TGCAGCGGGCACAAGACAGGGGGTCTCGATGAGCAGTTCTTC.

This clonotype came up once. The V call is TRBV6-1, the J call TRBJ2-2, with D unclear. The CDR3 extends over 14 amino acids. Germline loops: CDR1 MNHNS, CDR2 SASEGT. Trimming shortened V by 8 bases and J by 0 bases, and 10 bases separated the two germline ends. CDR3 DNA: TGTGCCAGCGTTAGGAGTCCGAACACCGGGGAGCTGTTTTTT. The encoded protein is CASVRSPNTGELFF.

This rearrangement joins TRBV29-1 to TRBJ2-3; no firm D call. Trimming removed 6 bases at V and 1 base at J, with 8 bases between. The CDR3 consists of 12 residues. CDR1 and CDR2 from the germline V gene are SQVTM and ANQGSEA. The CDR3 nucleotides read TGCAGCGTCTCTGAGGGCACAGATACGCAGTATTTT. Residues: CSVSEGTDTQYF.

The CDR3 DNA reads as TGTGCCACTTCACTAGCGGGAGGTACCTACGAGCAGTACGTC. Amino acids: CATSLAGGTYEQYV. The V and J genes are TRBV10-3 and TRBJ2-7; 12 bases align to TRBD2. The length of the CDR3 is 14 residues. Germline V gene sequence: CDR1 ENHRY, CDR2 SYGVKD. Trimming at V came to 10 bases and at J to 2 bases, leaving 6 bases not matched to a gene.

A few counts support this clonotype. J is TRBJ2-3 and V is TRBV18, with 7 positions matching TRBD2. This CDR3 region has 15 residues. CDR1 is KGHSH, CDR2 LQKENI, per germline. The trim removed 2 bases at V and 2 bases at J, leaving 4 bases unmatched. The CDR3 reads CASSPTGLFTDTQYF. The CDR3 region has the DNA TGTGCCAGCTCACCAACGGGACTATTCACAGATACGCAGTATTTT.

This clonotype has only a few counts. For the CDR3, the DNA is TGCAGCGTTGCTGGTGGGGGCCAGCAGTTCTTC. Amino acid sequence: CSVAGGGQQFF. This chain connects TRBV29-1 to TRBJ2-5, with a tentative D call TRBD1 (6 bases). The J call may be incorrect, as the DNA end agrees better with TRBJ2-1. Germline CDR1 is SQVTM and CDR2 is ANQGSEA. The CDR3 is 11 residues long.

The sample holds a few counts of this clonotype. The chain carries TRBV5-1 and TRBJ1-1; TRBD1 agrees at 9 bases. Germline trimming cut 4 bases from V and 7 bases from J; bases unmatched to any gene: 8. The CDR3 is made up of 14 amino acids. Germline V lookup: CDR1 SGHRS, CDR2 YFSETQ. The CDR3 sequence is CASSENRGRDEAFF. CDR3 DNA: TGCGCCAGCAGCGAAAACAGGGGGCGAGATGAAGCTTTCTTT.

This clonotype was seen more than once but under ten times. J is TRBJ2-5 and V is TRBV6-2 or TRBV6-3, with TRBD2 matching 8 bases. The tail of the sequence fits TRBJ2-1 better, so the J call may be wrong. Germline loops: CDR1 MNHEY, CDR2 SVGEGT. The CDR3 is 17 amino acids. The CDR3 spells CASKKDDGRVFIDEQFF. The CDR3 DNA reads TGTGCCAGCAAAAAGGACGACGGGAGGGTATTTATAGATGAGCAGTTCTTC.

The V and J genes are TRBV7-6 and TRBJ2-5, with 9 bases aligning to TRBD2. The CDR3 is 15 amino acids. With 5 bases clipped from V and 2 bases from J, the junction kept 6 bases outside the gene matches. Per germline, CDR1 SGHVS and CDR2 FNYEAQ. Written as DNA, the CDR3 is TGTGCCAGCAGCCCTCGACTAGCGGCACAAGAGACCCAGTACTTC. It specifies CASSPRLAAQETQYF.

This chain joins TRBV5-1 and TRBJ1-1; no clear D. Trimming stripped 1 base from V and 0 bases from J, with 10 bases between. CDR3 size: 15 residues. Per germline, CDR1 SGHRS and CDR2 YFSETQ. CDR3 sequence reads: CASSLKGPMNTEAFF. In DNA, the CDR3 is TGCGCCAGCAGCTTGAAAGGGCCAATGAACACTGAAGCTTTCTTT.

V and J are TRBV28 and TRBJ2-5, with D hard to call. V was shortened by 3 bases and J by 5 bases, with 4 bases between the two germline ends. The CDR3 is 11 residues long. CDR1 and CDR2 from the germline V gene are MDHEN and SYDVKM. The chain's CDR3 is CASSFTETQYF. CDR3 in DNA: TGTGCCAGCAGTTTCACGGAGACCCAGTACTTC.

The V call is TRBV5-1, the J call TRBJ2-5; no reliable D call. With 4 bases removed from V and 0 bases from J, the gap between germline ends came to 4 bases. The CDR3 extends over 12 amino acids. Germline CDR1 reads SGHRS; CDR2 reads YFSETQ. The CDR3: CASSADQETQYF. CDR3 nucleotide sequence: TGCGCCAGCAGCGCAGACCAAGAGACCCAGTACTTC.

This clonotype came up a few times. The chain joins TRBV7-3 to TRBJ2-5; D might be TRBD1 or TRBD2, each matching 6 bases. Germline CDR1 and CDR2: SGHTA and FQGTGA. CDR3 length: 15 amino acids. Trimming removed 4 bases at V and 5 bases at J, with 17 bases between. Here the CDR3 DNA reads TGTGCCAGCAGCTCCCGGGGGCAGGGTAGTGAGACCCAGTACTTC. Amino acid sequence: CASSSRGQGSETQYF. Looking up the rest from reference TRBV7-3 and TRBJ2-5 gives the full variable domain: GAGVSQTPSNKVTEKGKYVELRCDPISGHTALYWYRQSLGQGPEFLIYFQGTGAADDSGLPNDRFFAVRPEGSVSTLKIQRTERGDSAVYLCASSSRGQGSETQYFGPGTRLLVL.

The table lists this clonotype with a few counts. This sequence joins TRBV6-6 and TRBJ1-4; D uncertain. This CDR3 is built from 13 residues. The germline V and J ends were trimmed by 4 bases and 6 bases, with 9 bases remaining between them. Germline values: CDR1 MNHNY, CDR2 SVGAGI (reference sequence). CDR3 protein: CASSWLRDEKLFF. Here the CDR3 DNA reads TGTGCCAGCAGTTGGTTGCGAGATGAAAAACTGTTTTTT.

There are a few counts of this clonotype. The J gene is TRBJ2-3, the V gene TRBV9, with 7 bases matching TRBD1. Germline trimming cut 3 bases from V and 2 bases from J; bases unmatched to any gene: 9. CDR3 size: 16 residues. Germline lookup yields CDR1 SGDLS and CDR2 YYNGEE. For the CDR3, the DNA is TGTGCCAGCAGCGAGGGACAGCGGTCCTTCACAGATACGCAGTATTTT. It specifies CASSEGQRSFTDTQYF.

The V and J genes are TRBV7-9 and TRBJ2-5; D is undetermined. The J call is doubtful: the DNA matches TRBJ2-1 better. This CDR3 comprises 14 residues. Germline values: CDR1 SEHNR, CDR2 FQNEAQ (reference sequence). Here the CDR3 reads CASSLGTHVNEQFF. For the CDR3, the DNA is TGTGCCAGCAGCTTAGGGACCCACGTCAATGAGCAGTTCTTC.